A single sample gave rise to the 2 T cell receptor beta chains below, sequenced in a study of T-cell memory formation after mild COVID-19. TCRdb called the 5' RACE reads again in MiXCR, with one record for every CDR3 protein. The sample lists around 320,000 distinct CDR3 sequences, 19% occurring once. Sequencing input: PBMCs or a T cell subset sorted from them (not recorded which). Every receptor here comes from a man younger than 35 who had mild COVID-19 (a few samples of this study predate the infection). Cell type and time point are not known.

This clonotype has only a few counts. The gene calls are TRBV28 and TRBJ2-3; the D is unclear. Trimming removed 2 bases from V and 5 bases from J, with 14 bases in between. The CDR3 has 15 residues. The germline CDR1 and CDR2 sequences are MDHEN and SYDVKM. The chain's CDR3 is CASSLGSFFGDTQYF. DNA for the CDR3: TGTGCCAGCAGTTTAGGATCGTTCTTCGGAGATACGCAGTATTTT.

The chain links TRBV20-1 to TRBJ1-2; D not resolved. Trimming pared 6 bases from V and 4 bases from J, leaving 18 bases between. The CDR3 has 14 amino acids. Germline CDR1 is DFQATT and CDR2 is SNEGSKA (reference sequence). This chain's CDR3 is CSAPARSPVYGYTF. The CDR3 bases are TGCAGTGCCCCCGCCCGGTCTCCCGTCTATGGCTACACCTTC.